These 11 T cell receptor beta chains were all obtained from the same sample, sequenced in a study of blood T cell repertoires in COVID-19. Measured with immunoSEQ multiplex PCR; TCRdb has only the in-frame clones, and not every one. The sample carries over 85,000 clones, 85% recorded once. Sequencing was performed on peripheral blood. The receptors originated from a man aged 80 or over with acute or convalescent COVID-19.

This clone occurred once. This chain joins TRBV4-2 and TRBJ2-2, with 7 bases identical to TRBD2. CDR3 length: 17 residues. Looked up from germline, CDR1 is LGHNA and CDR2 is YNFKEQ. The V segment lost 0 bases and the J segment 2 bases; nucleotides outside the gene matches: 6. CDR3 sequence reads: CASSQEGTSENTGELFF. Here the CDR3 DNA reads TGTGCCAGCAGCCAAGAAGGAACTAGCGAAAACACCGGGGAGCTGTTTTTT.

The CDR3 DNA is TGCAGCGTTGACGAGGGTAGCAATCAGCCCCAGCATTTT. Residues: CSVDEGSNQPQHF. The chain joins TRBV29-1 to TRBJ1-5; no definite D call. Trimming took 3 bases from V and 0 from J, leaving 6 bases between them. The CDR3 has 13 amino acids. Germline CDR1 reads SQVTM; CDR2 reads ANQGSEA.

The chain is built from TRBV18 and TRBJ2-5; TRBD2 matches at 15 bases. This CDR3 has 16 residues. Per germline, CDR1 KGHSH and CDR2 LQKENI. V trimming: 5 bases; J trimming: 3 bases; junction bases outside the gene matches: 4. As DNA, the CDR3 is TGTGCCAGCTCAGGACTAGCGGGAGGGCCTAAAGAGACCCAGTACTTC. It specifies CASSGLAGGPKETQYF. Using reference TRBV18 and TRBJ2-5 for the parts outside the CDR3, the full variable domain is NAGVMQNPRHLVRRRGQEARLRCSPMKGHSHVYWYRQLPEEGLKFMVYLQKENIIDESGMPKERFSAEFPKEGPSILRIQQVVRGDSAAYFCASSGLAGGPKETQYFGPGTRLLVL.

This clone has just a few counts. The chain uses TRBV5-1 and TRBJ2-3; the match to TRBD2 covers 10 bases. There are 17 residues in the CDR3. Germline values: CDR1 SGHRS, CDR2 YFSETQ. The V and J ends lost 1 base and 3 bases, in that order; junction bases with no gene match: 8. CDR3 nucleotide sequence: TGCGCCAGCAGCTTGTTTCCTAGCGGGAGCCAAACAGATACGCAGTATTTT. This gives the protein CASSLFPSGSQTDTQYF.

The chain couples TRBV5-4 to TRBJ1-2; possibly TRBD1 for D (6 bases). In germline, CDR1 is SGHNT, CDR2 YYREEE (reference sequence). The CDR3 totals 13 residues. CDR3 coding DNA: TGTGCTGGGGGCTTCGTCGATAGCTATGGCTACACCTTC. As protein: CAGGFVDSYGYTF.

Points on this clone: The sample contains more than one DNA sequence encoding this CDR3. V and J are TRBV19 and TRBJ1-5; 8 positions match TRBD1. Germline-derived CDR1 and CDR2 are LNHDA and SQIVND (reference sequence). The CDR3 runs to 13 residues. Trimming at V came to 5 bases and at J to 7 bases, leaving 4 bases not matched to a gene. The CDR3 here is CASSPQGAQPQHF. In nucleotides, the CDR3 is TGTGCCAGTAGTCCCCAGGGGGCACAGCCCCAGCATTTT.

This sequence joins TRBV5-1 and TRBJ2-7, with 11 bases fitting TRBD1. V lost 4 bases, J lost 4 bases, and 4 bases stayed unmatched. CDR1 is SGHRS and CDR2 is YFSETQ in the germline V gene. The length of the CDR3 is 14 residues. For the CDR3, the DNA is TGCGCCAGCAGCGGACAGGGGGCTGTGTACGAGCAGTACTTC. It encodes CASSGQGAVYEQYF.

The chain is built from TRBV7-8 and TRBJ1-1, with D unresolved. Germline CDR1 and CDR2: SGHVS and FQNEAQ. Trimming took off 1 base at V and 3 bases at J, with 12 bases between the two ends. The CDR3 runs 15 residues. CDR3 sequence (DNA): TGTGCCAGCAGCTTAGGGGAACGGGGTTACACTGAAGCTTTCTTT. Translation: CASSLGERGYTEAFF. Full variable domain (rest looked up from reference TRBV7-8 and TRBJ1-1): GAGVSQSPRYKVAKRGQDVALRCDPISGHVSLFWYQQALGQGPEFLTYFQNEAQLDKSGLPSDRFFAERPEGSVSTLKIQRTQQEDSAVYLCASSLGERGYTEAFFGQGTRLTVV.

V usage is TRBV28 and J usage is TRBJ2-2; D is unclear. CDR1 and CDR2 from the germline V gene are MDHEN and SYDVKM. This CDR3 spans 15 amino acids. The ends were cut back, 5 bases at V and 3 bases at J, with 13 bases in the middle. The CDR3 DNA is TGTGCCAGCAGTCCACCCGCGTTTGACACCGGGGAGCTGTTTTTT. Translating it yields CASSPPAFDTGELFF.

The genes are TRBV28 and TRBJ1-2, with D possibly matching TRBD1 (6 bases). The germline V and J ends were trimmed by 3 bases and 4 bases, with 9 bases remaining between them. In germline, CDR1 is MDHEN, CDR2 SYDVKM. CDR3 length: 13 residues. The CDR3 protein is CASSLPGAYGYTF. CDR3 in DNA: TGTGCCAGCAGTTTGCCAGGGGCCTATGGCTACACCTTC.

The CDR3 bases are TGTGCCAGTAGACCGGGACTAGCAGGGTCCTTAGCCAAAAACATTCAGTACTTC. Its translation: CASRPGLAGSLAKNIQYF. V and J are TRBV19 and TRBJ2-4, with 9 bases that match TRBD2. The CDR3 sequence is 18 residues long. The J segment lost 0 bases and the V segment lost 6 bases, leaving 12 bases of the junction unmatched. Germline loops: CDR1 LNHDA, CDR2 SQIVND (reference sequence).